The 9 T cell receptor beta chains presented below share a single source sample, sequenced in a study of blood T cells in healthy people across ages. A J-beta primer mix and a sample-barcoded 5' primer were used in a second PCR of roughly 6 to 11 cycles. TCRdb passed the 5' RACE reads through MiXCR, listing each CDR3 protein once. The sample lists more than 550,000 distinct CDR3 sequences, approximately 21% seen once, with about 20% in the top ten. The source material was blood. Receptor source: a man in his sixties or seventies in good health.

CDR3 sequence: CSAPRPSGGPNSQETQYF. As DNA, the CDR3 is TGCAGTGCGCCTCGGCCTAGCGGGGGCCCCAACTCCCAAGAGACCCAGTACTTC. V and J are TRBV20-1 and TRBJ2-5, with 10 bases that match TRBD2. This CDR3 has 18 amino acids. The trim removed 6 bases at V and 1 base at J, leaving 17 bases unmatched. Germline values: CDR1 DFQATT, CDR2 SNEGSKA (reference sequence).

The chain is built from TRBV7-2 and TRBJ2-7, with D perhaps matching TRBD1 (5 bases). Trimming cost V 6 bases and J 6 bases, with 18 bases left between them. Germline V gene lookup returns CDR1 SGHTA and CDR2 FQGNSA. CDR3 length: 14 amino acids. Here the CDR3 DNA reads TGTGCCAGCAGTCCCACCCTGCAGGGAAGCGAGCAGTACTTC. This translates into CASSPTLQGSEQYF.

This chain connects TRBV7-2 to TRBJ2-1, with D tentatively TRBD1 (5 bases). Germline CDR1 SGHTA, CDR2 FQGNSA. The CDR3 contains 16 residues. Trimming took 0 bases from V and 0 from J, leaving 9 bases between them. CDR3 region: CASSLAGPASYNEQFF. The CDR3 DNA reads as TGTGCCAGCAGCTTAGCGGGGCCAGCCTCCTACAATGAGCAGTTCTTC.

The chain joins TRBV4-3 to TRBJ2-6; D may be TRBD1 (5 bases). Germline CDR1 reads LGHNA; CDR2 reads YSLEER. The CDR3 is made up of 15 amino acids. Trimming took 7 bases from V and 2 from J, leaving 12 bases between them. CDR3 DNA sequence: TGCGCCAGCACCCTTAGGGGCGCTGGGGCCAACGTCCTGACTTTC. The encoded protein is CASTLRGAGANVLTF.

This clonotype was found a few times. The CDR3 spells CASSWMGREQFF. In nucleotides, the CDR3 is TGTGCCAGCAGTTGGATGGGGAGAGAGCAGTTCTTC. The genes are TRBV7-2 and TRBJ2-1; a weak D match, TRBD2 (5 bases). V was cut by 6 bases and J by 10 bases, with 13 bases left in between. From germline, CDR1 is SGHTA and CDR2 FQGNSA. This CDR3 comprises 12 residues.

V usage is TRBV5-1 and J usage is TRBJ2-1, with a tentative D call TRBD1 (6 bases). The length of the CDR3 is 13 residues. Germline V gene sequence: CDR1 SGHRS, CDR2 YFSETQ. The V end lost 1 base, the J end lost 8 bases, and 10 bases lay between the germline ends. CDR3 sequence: CASSLNRVYEQFF. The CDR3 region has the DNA TGCGCCAGCAGCTTGAACAGGGTCTATGAGCAGTTCTTC.

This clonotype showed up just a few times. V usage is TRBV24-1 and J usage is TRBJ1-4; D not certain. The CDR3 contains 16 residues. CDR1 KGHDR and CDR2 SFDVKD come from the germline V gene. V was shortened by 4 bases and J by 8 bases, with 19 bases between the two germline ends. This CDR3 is CATSDTDAANGEKLFF. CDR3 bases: TGTGCCACCAGTGACACCGACGCAGCCAACGGCGAAAAACTGTTTTTT.

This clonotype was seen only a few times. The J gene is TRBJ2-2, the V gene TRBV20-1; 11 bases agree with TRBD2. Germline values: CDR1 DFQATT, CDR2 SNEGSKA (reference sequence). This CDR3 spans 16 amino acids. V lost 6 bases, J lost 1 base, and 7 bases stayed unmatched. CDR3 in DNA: TGCAGTGCAGTGGGGACTAGCGGAGTGAACACCGGGGAGCTGTTTTTT. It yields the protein CSAVGTSGVNTGELFF.

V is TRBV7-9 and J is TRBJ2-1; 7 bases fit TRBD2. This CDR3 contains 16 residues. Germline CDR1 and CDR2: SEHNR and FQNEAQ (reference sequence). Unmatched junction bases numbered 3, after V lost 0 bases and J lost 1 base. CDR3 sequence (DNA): TGTGCCAGCAGCTTAGCCCTCGGGGGGTCCTACAATGAGCAGTTCTTC. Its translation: CASSLALGGSYNEQFF. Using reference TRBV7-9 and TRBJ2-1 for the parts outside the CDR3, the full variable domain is DTGVSQNPRHKITKRGQNVTFRCDPISEHNRLYWYRQTLGQGPEFLTYFQNEAQLEKSRLLSDRFSAERPKGSFSTLEIQRTEQGDSAMYLCASSLALGGSYNEQFFGPGTRLTVL.